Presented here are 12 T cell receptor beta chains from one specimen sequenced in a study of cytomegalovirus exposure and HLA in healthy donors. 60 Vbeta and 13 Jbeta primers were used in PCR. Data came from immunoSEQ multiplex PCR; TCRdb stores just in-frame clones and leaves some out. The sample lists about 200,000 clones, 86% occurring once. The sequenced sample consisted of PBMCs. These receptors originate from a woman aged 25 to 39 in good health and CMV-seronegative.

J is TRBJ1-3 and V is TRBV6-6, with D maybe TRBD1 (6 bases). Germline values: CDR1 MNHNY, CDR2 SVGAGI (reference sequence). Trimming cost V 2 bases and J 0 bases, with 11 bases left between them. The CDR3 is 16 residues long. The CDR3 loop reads CASSYREGGSGNTIYF. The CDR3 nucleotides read TGTGCCAGCAGTTACAGGGAGGGGGGCTCTGGAAACACCATATATTTT.

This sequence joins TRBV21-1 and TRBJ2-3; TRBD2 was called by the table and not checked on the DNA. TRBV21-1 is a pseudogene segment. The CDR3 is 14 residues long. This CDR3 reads CASSKVSGSDTQYF. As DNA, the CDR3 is TGTGCCAGCAGCAAAGTGAGCGGATCAGATACGCAGTATTTT.

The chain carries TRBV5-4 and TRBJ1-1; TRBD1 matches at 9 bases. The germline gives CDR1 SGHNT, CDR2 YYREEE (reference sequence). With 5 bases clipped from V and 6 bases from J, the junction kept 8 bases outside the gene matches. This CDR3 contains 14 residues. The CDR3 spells CASSLRQGGPEAFF. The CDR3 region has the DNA TGTGCCAGCAGTTTACGACAGGGGGGGCCTGAAGCTTTCTTT. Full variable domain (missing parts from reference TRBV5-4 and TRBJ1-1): ETGVTQSPTHLIKTRGQQVTLRCSSQSGHNTVSWYQQALGQGPQFIFQYYREEENGRGNFPPRFSGLQFPNYSSELNVNALELDDSALYLCASSLRQGGPEAFFGQGTRLTVV.

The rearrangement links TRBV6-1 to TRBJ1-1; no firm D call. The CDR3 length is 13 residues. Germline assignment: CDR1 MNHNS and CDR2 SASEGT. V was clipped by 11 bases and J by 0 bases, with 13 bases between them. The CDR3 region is CAGSFQMNTEAFF. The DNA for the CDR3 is TGTGCCGGTTCCTTTCAGATGAACACTGAAGCTTTCTTT.

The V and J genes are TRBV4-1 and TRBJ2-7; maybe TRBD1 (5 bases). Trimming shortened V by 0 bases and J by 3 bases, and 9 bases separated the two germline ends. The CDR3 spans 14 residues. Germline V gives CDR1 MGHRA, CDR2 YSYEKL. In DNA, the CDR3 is TGCGCCAGCAGCCAAGACGACAGTTACTACGAGCAGTACTTC. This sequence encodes CASSQDDSYYEQYF.

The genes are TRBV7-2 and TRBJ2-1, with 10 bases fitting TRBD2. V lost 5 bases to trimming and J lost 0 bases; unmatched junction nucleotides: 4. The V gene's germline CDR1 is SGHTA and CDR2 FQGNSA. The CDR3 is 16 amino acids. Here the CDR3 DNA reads TGTGCCAGCAGCACTAGCGGGGCGAGCTCCTACAATGAGCAGTTCTTC. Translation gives CASSTSGASSYNEQFF. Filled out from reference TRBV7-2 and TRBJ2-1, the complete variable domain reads GAGVSQSPSNKVTEKGKDVELRCDPISGHTALYWYRQSLGQGLEFLIYFQGNSAPDKSGLPSDRFSAERTGGSVSTLTIQRTQQEDSAVYLCASSTSGASSYNEQFFGPGTRLTVL.

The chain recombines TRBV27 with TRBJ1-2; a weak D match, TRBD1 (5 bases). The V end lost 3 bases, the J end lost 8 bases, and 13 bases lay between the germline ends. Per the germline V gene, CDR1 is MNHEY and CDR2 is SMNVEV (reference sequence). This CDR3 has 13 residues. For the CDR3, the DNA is TGTGCCAGCAGTTTTTATCAGGGAGGAGGCTACACCTTC. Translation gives CASSFYQGGGYTF.

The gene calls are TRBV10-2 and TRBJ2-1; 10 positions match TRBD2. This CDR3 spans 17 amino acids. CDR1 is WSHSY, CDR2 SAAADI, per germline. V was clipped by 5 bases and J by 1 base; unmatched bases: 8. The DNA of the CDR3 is TGCGCCAGCAGTCGGAGCGGGGGGGCTGGATCCTACAATGAGCAGTTCTTC. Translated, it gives CASSRSGGAGSYNEQFF.

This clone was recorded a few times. The CDR3 sequence is CAWHSGTQETQYF. The CDR3 nucleotides are TGTGCCTGGCATAGCGGAACTCAAGAGACCCAGTACTTC. This chain links TRBV30 with TRBJ2-5; a weak D match, TRBD2 (6 bases). V lost 5 bases to trimming and J lost 2 bases, with 12 bases between them. CDR3 length: 13 residues. Germline V CDR1 and CDR2: GTSNPN, SVGIG (reference sequence).

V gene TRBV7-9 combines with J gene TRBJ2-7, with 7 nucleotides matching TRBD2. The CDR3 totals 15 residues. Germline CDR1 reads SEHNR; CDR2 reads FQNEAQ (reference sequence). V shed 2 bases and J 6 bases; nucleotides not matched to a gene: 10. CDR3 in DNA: TGTGCCAGCAGCTTAATCGCGGGAGCCCAGAGCGAGCAGTACTTC. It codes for CASSLIAGAQSEQYF.

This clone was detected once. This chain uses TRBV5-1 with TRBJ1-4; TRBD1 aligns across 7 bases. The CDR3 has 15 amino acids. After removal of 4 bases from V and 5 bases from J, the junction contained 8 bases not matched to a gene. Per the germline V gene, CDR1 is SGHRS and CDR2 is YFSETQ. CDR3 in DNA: TGCGCCAGCAGCAGAGGGACAGCCAAAAATGAAAAACTGTTTTTT. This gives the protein CASSRGTAKNEKLFF.

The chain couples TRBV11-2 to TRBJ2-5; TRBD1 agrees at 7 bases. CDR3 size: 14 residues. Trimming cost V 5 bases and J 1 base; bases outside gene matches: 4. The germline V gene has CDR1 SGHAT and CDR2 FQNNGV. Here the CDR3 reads CASSRGTVQETQYF. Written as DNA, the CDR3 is TGTGCCAGCAGCCGAGGGACAGTCCAAGAGACCCAGTACTTC.